This record covers a single T cell receptor beta chain. In the original processing: From reference gene primer amplification, estimates of nucleated cell counts were derived. The method was immunoSEQ multiplex PCR; TCRdb's version includes in-frame clones alone and lacks a portion of them. From that table come the V and J calls and clone size; the DNA was used to work out D and trimming. The table has about 83,000 clones, roughly 86% seen once. This entry is derived from a study of blood T cell repertoires in COVID-19. The overall study: The United States, Italy and Spain supplied acute and convalescent COVID-19 samples. In each case, the material was cDNA or gDNA derived from T cells, B-cell-depleted T cells, or PBMCs.

V dropped 5 bases and J dropped 3; count of bases not matched to a gene: 3. Germline CDR1 is LGHDT and CDR2 is YNNKEL (reference sequence). The CDR3 length is 13 residues. This clonotype was obtained from a man at least 80 years old with active or convalescent COVID-19. The sample was peripheral blood. The chain joins TRBV3-1 (or the pseudogene TRBV3-2) to TRBJ1-1; TRBD1 aligns across 7 bases. CDR3 sequence reads: CASSGTADTEAFF. CDR3 DNA: TGTGCCAGCAGCGGGACAGCCGACACTGAAGCTTTCTTT.